This T cell receptor beta chain was captured by sequencing in a study of shared clonotypes between healthy human individuals. Study-level information: Each donor contributed plates that comprised three CD4 naive, three CD4 memory, two CD8 naive and one CD8 memory.

Produced via immunoSEQ multiplex PCR; TCRdb's table is partial and in-frame only. The data contain a few million clones, under 95% of them singletons. There are a few counts of this clone. Its antigen is unidentified. The germline gene is not matched at one end of the junction; a read error may be the cause. The CDR3 is made up of 14 amino acids. Germline V lookup: CDR1 MNHNS, CDR2 SASEGT. Study-level findings and limits: Only blood underwent sampling, and tissue repertoires likely differ.

Nashville, Tennessee was home to all donors, each a Caucasian adult. This receptor was obtained from a man between 18 and 35 years old in good health. Some clones in this sample may be carry-over from other donors' samples. The chain is built from TRBV6-1 and TRBJ1-2; TRBD1 matches at 9 bases. Input material: naive CD4+ T cells from PBMCs. Subset described: CD45RA+ positively selected. The CDR3: CANSGNRGLSGYTF. The CDR3 DNA reads TGTGCCAACAGTGGGAACAGGGGGCTCTCTGGCTACACCTTC.